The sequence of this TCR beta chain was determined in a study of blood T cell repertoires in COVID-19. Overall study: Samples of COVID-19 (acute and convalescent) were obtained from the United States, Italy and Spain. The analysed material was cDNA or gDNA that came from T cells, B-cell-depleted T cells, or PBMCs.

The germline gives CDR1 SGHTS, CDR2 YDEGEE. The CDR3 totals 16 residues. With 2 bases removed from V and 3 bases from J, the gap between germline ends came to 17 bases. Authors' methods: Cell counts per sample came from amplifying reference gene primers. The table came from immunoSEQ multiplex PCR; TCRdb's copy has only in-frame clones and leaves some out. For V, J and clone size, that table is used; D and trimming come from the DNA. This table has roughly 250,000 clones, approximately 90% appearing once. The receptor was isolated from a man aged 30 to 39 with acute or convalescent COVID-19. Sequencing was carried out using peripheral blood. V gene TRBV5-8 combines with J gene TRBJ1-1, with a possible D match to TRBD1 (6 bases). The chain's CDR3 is CASSFSRTDRYTEAFF. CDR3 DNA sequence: TGTGCCAGCAGCTTCTCACGAACCGACAGGTACACTGAAGCTTTCTTT.